These 6 T cell receptor beta chains share one sample of origin, sequenced in a study of blood T cell repertoires in COVID-19. The data were produced by immunoSEQ multiplex PCR, yet TCRdb's version contains in-frame clones alone and is incomplete. Counted here are hundreds of thousands of clones, 86% occurring once; the ten biggest clones make up over 5.5%. Sequenced: peripheral blood. These receptors all stem from a woman aged 80 or older with COVID-19, enrolled during active disease.

This clone was seen once. V gene TRBV28 combines with J gene TRBJ1-2; D might be TRBD1 (5 bases). Germline V gene lookup returns CDR1 MDHEN and CDR2 SYDVKM. The CDR3 length is 14 residues. V was cut by 7 bases and J by 4 bases, with 16 bases left in between. CDR3 amino acids: CASTRGGGIYGYTF. The CDR3 DNA follows: TGTGCCAGCACCCGGGGGGGTGGAATCTATGGCTACACCTTC.

This clone appeared once. V is TRBV6-5 and J is TRBJ2-5; D not resolved. V was clipped by 0 bases and J by 5 bases, with 13 bases between them. Germline assignment: CDR1 MNHEY and CDR2 SVGAGI. The CDR3 is made up of 15 amino acids. CDR3 bases: TGTGCCAGCAGTTACTCTAAAACCGCCCGGGAGACCCAGTACTTC. This encodes CASSYSKTARETQYF.

V is TRBV11-2 and J is TRBJ1-2; 8 bases are shared with TRBD1. CDR3 size: 16 residues. Germline V CDR1 and CDR2: SGHAT, FQNNGV. CDR3 protein: CGSSSLQGAGNYGYTF. The CDR3 region has the DNA TGTGGGAGCAGCTCCCTGCAGGGGGCTGGCAACTATGGCTACACCTTC.

The chain links TRBV2 to TRBJ2-5, with 12 nucleotides matching TRBD2. The germline V gene encodes CDR1 SNHLY and CDR2 FYNNEI. The CDR3 is made up of 18 amino acids. After removal of 8 bases from V and 0 bases from J, the junction contained 13 bases not matched to a gene. The CDR3 DNA follows: TGTGCCAGCGAGACGGCTAGCGGGGGGGCAGTGAACCAAGAGACCCAGTACTTC. Translated: CASETASGGAVNQETQYF.

The chain employs TRBV7-2 and TRBJ1-2, with D hard to call. The ends were cut back, 1 base at V and 2 bases at J, with 8 bases in the middle. The CDR3 runs 14 residues. Germline CDR1 is SGHTA and CDR2 is FQGNSA. The DNA for the CDR3 is TGTGCCAGCAGCTTAGTGGGCACCAACTATGGCTACACCTTC. It is translated as CASSLVGTNYGYTF.

This chain joins TRBV30 and TRBJ1-5; 8 nucleotides align to TRBD1. After removal of 3 bases from V and 5 bases from J, the junction contained 6 bases not matched to a gene. This CDR3 region has 14 residues. Germline V gene lookup returns CDR1 GTSNPN and CDR2 SVGIG (reference sequence). CDR3 residues: CAWSDRGRDQPQHF. The CDR3 nucleotides read TGTGCCTGGAGCGACAGGGGAAGGGATCAGCCCCAGCATTTT. The full variable domain, in which reference TRBV30 and TRBJ1-5 provide the parts outside the CDR3, is SQTIHQWPATLVQPVGSPLSLECTVEGTSNPNLYWYRQAAGRGLQLLFYSVGIGQISSEVPQNLSASRPQDRQFILSSKKLLLSDSGFYLCAWSDRGRDQPQHFGDGTRLSIL.